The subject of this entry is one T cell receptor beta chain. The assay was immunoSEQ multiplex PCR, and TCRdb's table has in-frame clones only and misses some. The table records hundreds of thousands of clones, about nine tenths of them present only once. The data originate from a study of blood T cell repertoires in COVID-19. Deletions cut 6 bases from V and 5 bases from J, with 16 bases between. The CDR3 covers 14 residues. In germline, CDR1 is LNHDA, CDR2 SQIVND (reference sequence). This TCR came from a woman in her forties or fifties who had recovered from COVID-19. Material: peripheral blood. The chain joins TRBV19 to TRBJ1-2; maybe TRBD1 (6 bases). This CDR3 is CASRTRDTLYGYTF. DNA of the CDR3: TGTGCCAGTAGGACCAGGGACACCCTATATGGCTACACCTTC.